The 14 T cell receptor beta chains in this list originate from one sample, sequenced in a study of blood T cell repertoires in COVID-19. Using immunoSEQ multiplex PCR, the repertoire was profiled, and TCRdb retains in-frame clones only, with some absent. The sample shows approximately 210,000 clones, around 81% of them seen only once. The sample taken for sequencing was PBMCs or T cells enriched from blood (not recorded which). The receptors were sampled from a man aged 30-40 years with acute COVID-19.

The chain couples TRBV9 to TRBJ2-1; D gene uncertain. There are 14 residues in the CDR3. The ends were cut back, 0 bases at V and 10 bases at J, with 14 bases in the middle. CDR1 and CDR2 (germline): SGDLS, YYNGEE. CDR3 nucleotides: TGTGCCAGCAGCGTAGGGGTCGGGTTAGGCGAGCAGTTCTTC. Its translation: CASSVGVGLGEQFF.

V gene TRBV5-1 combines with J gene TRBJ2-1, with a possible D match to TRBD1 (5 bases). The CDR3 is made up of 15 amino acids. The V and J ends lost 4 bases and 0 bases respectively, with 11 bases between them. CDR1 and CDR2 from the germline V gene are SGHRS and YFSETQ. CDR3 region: CASSGGQGSYNEQFF. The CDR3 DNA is TGCGCCAGCAGCGGTGGTCAGGGCTCCTACAATGAGCAGTTCTTC.

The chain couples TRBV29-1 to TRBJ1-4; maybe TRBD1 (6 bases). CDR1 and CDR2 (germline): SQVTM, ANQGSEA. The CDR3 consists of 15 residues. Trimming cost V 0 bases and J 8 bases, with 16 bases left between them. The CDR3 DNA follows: TGCAGCGTTGAAGATCCTGTACAGGGAGGGGAAAAACTGTTTTTT. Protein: CSVEDPVQGGEKLFF. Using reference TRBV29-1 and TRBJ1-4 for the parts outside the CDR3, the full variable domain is SAVISQKPSRDICQRGTSLTIQCQVDSQVTMMFWYRQQPGQSLTLIATANQGSEATYESGFVIDKFPISRPNLTFSTLTVSNMSPEDSSIYLCSVEDPVQGGEKLFFGSGTQLSVL.

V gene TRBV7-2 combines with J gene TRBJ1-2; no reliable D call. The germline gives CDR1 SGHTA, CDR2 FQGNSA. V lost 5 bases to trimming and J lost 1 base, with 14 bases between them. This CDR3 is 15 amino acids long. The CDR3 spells CASSPRPGNNYGYTF. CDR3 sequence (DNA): TGTGCCAGCAGCCCCCGACCGGGAAATAACTATGGCTACACCTTC.

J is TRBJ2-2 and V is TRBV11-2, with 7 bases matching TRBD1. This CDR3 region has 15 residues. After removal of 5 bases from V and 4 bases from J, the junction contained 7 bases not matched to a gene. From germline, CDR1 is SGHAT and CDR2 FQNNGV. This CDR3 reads CASSPMTGSTGELFF. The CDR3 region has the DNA TGTGCCAGCAGCCCTATGACAGGGAGCACCGGGGAGCTGTTTTTT. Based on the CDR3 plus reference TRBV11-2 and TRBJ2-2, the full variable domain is EAGVAQSPRYKIIEKRQSVAFWCNPISGHATLYWYQQILGQGPKLLIQFQNNGVVDDSQLPKDRFSAERLKGVDSTLKIQPAKLEDSAVYLCASSPMTGSTGELFFGEGSRLTVL.

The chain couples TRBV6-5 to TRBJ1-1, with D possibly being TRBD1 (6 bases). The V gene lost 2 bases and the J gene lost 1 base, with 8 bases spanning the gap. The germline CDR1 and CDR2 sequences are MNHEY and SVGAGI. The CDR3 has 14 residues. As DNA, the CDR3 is TGTGCCAGCAGTTACGGACAGAAGAACACTGAAGCTTTCTTT. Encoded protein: CASSYGQKNTEAFF.

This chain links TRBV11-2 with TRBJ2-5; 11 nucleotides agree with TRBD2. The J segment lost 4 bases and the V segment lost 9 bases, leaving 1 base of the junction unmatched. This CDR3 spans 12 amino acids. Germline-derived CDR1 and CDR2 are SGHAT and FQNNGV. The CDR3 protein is CASSGGGETQYF. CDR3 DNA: TGTGCCAGTAGCGGGGGGGGAGAGACCCAGTACTTC.

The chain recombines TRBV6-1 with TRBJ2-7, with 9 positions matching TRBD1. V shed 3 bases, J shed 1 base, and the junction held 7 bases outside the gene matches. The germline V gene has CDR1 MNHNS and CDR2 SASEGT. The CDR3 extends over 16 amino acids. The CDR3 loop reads CASSDEPGTGSYEQYF. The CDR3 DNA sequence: TGTGCCAGCAGTGATGAACCCGGGACAGGGTCCTACGAGCAGTACTTC.

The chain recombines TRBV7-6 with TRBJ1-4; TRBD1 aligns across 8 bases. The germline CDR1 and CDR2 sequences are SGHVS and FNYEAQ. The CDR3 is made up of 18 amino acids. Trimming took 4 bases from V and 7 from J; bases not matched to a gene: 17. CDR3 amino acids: CASSSPRQGFAFGEKLFF. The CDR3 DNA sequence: TGTGCCAGCAGCTCCCCAAGACAGGGGTTCGCATTTGGTGAAAAACTGTTTTTT.

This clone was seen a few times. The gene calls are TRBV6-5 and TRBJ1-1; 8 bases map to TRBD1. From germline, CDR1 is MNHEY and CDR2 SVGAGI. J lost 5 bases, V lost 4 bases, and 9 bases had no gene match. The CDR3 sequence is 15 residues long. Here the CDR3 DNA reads TGTGCCAGCAGTTTATACGGACAGGGTAGAACTGAAGCTTTCTTT. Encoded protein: CASSLYGQGRTEAFF.

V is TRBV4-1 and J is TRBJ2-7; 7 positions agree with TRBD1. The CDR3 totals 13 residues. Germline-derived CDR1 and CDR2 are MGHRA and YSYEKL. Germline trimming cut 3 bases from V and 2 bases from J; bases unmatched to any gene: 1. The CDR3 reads CASSQGQTYEQYF. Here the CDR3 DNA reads TGCGCCAGCAGCCAGGGACAGACCTACGAGCAGTACTTC.

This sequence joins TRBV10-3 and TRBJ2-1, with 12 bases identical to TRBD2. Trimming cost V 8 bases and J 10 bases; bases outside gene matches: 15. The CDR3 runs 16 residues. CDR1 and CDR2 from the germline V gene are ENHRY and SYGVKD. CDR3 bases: TGTGCCATCGGGCTAGCGGGGGGGAACACAATAGCCGAGCAGTTCTTC. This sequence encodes CAIGLAGGNTIAEQFF.

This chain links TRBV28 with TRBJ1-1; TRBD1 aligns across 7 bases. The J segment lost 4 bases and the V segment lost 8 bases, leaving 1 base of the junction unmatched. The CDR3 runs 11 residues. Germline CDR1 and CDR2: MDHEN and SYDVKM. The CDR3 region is CASYRGTEAFF. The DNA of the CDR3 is TGTGCCAGCTACAGGGGCACTGAAGCTTTCTTT.

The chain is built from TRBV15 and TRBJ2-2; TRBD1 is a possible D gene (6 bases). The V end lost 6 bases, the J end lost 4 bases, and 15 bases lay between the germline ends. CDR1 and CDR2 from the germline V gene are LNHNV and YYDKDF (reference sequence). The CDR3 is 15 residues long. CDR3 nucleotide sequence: TGTGCCACCAGTGAAACAGGGTTGGGCACCGGGGAGCTGTTTTTT. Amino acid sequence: CATSETGLGTGELFF.